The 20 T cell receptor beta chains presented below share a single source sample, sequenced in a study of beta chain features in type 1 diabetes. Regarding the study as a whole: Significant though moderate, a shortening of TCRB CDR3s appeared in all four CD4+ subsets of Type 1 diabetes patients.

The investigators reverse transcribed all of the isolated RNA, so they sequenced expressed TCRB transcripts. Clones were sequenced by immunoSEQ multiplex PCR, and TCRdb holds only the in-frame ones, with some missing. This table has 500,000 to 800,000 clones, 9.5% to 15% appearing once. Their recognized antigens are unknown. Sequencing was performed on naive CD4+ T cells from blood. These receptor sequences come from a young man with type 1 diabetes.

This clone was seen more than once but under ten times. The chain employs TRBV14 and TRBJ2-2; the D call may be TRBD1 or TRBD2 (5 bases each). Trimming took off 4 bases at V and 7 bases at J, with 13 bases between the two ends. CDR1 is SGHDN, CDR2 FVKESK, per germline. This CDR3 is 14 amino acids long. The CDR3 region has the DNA TGTGCCAGCAGCCCGGCCGGGGCTAACGGGGAGCTGTTTTTT. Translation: CASSPAGANGELFF.

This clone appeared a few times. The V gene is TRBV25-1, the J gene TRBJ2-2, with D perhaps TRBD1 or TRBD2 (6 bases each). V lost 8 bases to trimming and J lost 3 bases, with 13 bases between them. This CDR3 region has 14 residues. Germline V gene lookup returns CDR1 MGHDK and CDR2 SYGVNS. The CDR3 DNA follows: TGTGCCAGCTCCGAGGGGGGATACACCGGGGAGCTGTTTTTT. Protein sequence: CASSEGGYTGELFF.

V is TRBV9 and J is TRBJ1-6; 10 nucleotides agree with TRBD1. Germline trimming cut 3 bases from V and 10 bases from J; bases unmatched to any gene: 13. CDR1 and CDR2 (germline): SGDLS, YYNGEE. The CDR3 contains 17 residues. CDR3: CASSAHGGTGASSPLHF. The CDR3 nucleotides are TGTGCCAGCAGCGCCCATGGGGGGACAGGGGCGTCATCACCCCTCCACTTT.

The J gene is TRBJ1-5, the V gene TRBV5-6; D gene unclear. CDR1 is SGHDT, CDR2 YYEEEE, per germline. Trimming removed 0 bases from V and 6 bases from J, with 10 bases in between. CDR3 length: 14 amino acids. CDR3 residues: CASSLVGSSQPQHF. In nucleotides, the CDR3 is TGTGCCAGCAGCTTGGTGGGGTCTAGTCAGCCCCAGCATTTT.

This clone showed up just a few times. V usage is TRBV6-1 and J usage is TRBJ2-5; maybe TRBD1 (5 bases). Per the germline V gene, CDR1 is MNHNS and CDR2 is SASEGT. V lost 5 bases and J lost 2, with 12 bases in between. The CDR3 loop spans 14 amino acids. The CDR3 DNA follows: TGTGCCAGCAGTAGGACAACACCACAAGAGACCCAGTACTTC. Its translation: CASSRTTPQETQYF.

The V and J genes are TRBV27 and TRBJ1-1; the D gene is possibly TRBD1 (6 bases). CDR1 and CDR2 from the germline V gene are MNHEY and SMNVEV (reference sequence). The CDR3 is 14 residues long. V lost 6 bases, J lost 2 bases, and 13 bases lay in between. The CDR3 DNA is TGTGCCAGCAGGCCCAGGACAGAAAACACTGAAGCTTTCTTT. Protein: CASRPRTENTEAFF.

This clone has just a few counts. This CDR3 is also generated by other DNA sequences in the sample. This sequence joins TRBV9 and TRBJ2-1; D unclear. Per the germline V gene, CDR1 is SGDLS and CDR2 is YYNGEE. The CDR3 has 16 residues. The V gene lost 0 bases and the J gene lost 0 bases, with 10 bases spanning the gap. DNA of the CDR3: TGTGCCAGCAGCGTAGAGGGCAGGAGCTCCTACAATGAGCAGTTCTTC. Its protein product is CASSVEGRSSYNEQFF.

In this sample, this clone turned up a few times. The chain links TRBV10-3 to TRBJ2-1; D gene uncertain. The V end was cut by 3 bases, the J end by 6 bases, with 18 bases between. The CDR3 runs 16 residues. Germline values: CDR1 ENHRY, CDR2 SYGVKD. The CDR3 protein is CAISDEGSREGNEQFF. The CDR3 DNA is TGTGCCATCAGTGATGAAGGGTCTAGGGAAGGCAATGAGCAGTTCTTC.

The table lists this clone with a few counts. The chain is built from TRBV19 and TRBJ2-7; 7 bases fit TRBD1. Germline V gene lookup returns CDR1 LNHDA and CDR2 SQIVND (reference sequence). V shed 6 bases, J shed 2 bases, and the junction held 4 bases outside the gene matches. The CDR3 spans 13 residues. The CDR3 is CASRNQGAYEQYF. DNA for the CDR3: TGTGCCAGTAGAAATCAGGGGGCCTACGAGCAGTACTTC. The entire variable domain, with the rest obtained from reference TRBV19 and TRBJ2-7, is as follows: DGGITQSPKYLFRKEGQNVTLSCEQNLNHDAMYWYRQDPGQGLRLIYYSQIVNDFQKGDIAEGYSVSREKKESFPLTVTSAQKNPTAFYLCASRNQGAYEQYFGPGTRLTVT.

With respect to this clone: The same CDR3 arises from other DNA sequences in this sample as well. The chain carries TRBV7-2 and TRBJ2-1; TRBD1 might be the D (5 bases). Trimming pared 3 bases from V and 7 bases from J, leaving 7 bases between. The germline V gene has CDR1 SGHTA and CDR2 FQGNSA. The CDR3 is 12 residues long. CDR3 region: CASSLQGNEQFF. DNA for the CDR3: TGTGCCAGCAGCTTGCAGGGAAATGAGCAGTTCTTC.

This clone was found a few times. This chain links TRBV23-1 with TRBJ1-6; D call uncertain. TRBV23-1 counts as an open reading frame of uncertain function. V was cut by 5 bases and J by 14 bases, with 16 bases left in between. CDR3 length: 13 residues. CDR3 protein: CASSTYLALTLHF. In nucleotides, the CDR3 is TGCGCCAGCAGTACGTATTTAGCCCTCACCCTCCACTTT.

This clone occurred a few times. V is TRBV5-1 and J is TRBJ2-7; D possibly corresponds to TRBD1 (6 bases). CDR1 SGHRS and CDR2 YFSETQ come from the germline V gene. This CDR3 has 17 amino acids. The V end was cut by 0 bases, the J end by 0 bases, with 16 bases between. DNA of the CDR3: TGCGCCAGCAGCTTGGAACTGGGGGCACCGATCTCCTACGAGCAGTACTTC. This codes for CASSLELGAPISYEQYF.

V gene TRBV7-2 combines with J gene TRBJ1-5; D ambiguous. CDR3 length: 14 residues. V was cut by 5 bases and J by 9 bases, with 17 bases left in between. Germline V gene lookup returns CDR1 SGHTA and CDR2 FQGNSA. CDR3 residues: CASSPDSIARPQHF. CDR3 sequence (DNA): TGTGCCAGCAGCCCAGACTCCATCGCGCGGCCCCAGCATTTT.

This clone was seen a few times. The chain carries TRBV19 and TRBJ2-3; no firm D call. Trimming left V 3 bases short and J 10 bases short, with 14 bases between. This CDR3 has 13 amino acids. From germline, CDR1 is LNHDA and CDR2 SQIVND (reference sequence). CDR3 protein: CASSIPGVGAQYF. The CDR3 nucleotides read TGTGCCAGTAGTATCCCCGGTGTCGGTGCGCAGTATTTT.

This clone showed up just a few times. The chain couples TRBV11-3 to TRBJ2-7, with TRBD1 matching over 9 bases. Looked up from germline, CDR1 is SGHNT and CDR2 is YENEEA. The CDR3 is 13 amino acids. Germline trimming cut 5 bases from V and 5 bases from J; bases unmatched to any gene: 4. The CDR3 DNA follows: TGTGCCAGCAGCCCCCGGGACAGGGACGAGCAGTACTTC. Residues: CASSPRDRDEQYF.

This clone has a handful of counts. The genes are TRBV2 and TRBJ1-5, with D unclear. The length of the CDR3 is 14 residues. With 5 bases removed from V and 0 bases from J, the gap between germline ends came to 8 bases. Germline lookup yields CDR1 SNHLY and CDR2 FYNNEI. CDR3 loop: CASSTNYSNQPQHF. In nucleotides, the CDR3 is TGTGCCAGCAGTACCAATTATAGCAATCAGCCCCAGCATTTT. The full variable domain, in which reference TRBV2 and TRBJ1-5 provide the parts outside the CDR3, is EPEVTQTPSHQVTQMGQEVILRCVPISNHLYFYWYRQILGQKVEFLVSFYNNEISEKSEIFDDQFSVERPDGSNFTLKIRSTKLEDSAMYFCASSTNYSNQPQHFGDGTRLSIL.

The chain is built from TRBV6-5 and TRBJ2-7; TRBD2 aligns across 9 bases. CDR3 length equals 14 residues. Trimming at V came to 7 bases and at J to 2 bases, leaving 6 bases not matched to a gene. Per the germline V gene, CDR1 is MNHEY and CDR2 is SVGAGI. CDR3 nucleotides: TGTGCCAGCACTACGCGGGAGGGGACCTACGAGCAGTACTTC. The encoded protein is CASTTREGTYEQYF.

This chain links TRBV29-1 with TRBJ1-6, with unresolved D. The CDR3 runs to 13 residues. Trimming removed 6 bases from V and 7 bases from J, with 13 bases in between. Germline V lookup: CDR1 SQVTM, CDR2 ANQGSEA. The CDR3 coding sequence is TGCAGCGTCGTTACCGAGAGGAATTCACCCCTCCACTTT. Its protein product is CSVVTERNSPLHF.

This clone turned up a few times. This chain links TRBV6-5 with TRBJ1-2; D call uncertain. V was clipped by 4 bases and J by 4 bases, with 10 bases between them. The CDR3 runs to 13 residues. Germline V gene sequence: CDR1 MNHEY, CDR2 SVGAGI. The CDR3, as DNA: TGTGCCAGCAGTTCCGGACGGTCCTATGGCTACACCTTC. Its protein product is CASSSGRSYGYTF.

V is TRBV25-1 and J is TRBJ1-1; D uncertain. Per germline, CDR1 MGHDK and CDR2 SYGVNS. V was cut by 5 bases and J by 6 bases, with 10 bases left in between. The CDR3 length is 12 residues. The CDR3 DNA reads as TGTGCCAGCAGTAGCGGCGAGGCTGAAGCTTTCTTT. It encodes CASSSGEAEAFF.